These 21 T cell receptor beta chains share one sample of origin, sequenced in a study of T cell changes during pregnancy in multiple sclerosis (dated by TCRdb to about 2019). Library construction relied on the immunoSEQ multiplex PCR assay. TCRdb holds this immuneACCESS table with in-frame rearrangements only. Some clones are missing; in checked studies, unresolved V genes explain under half, and the rest has no known cause. Here the sample has over 50,000 clones; around 91% occur a single time. The ten largest clones add up to roughly 1.5% of the sample. Sequencing used peripheral blood, obtained in the third trimester of pregnancy. Receptors were obtained from a female donor in good health, enrolled as a control in a pregnancy study.

The gene calls are TRBV14 and TRBJ2-1, with D uncertain. Germline V gene lookup returns CDR1 SGHDN and CDR2 FVKESK. This CDR3 comprises 12 residues. The ends were cut back, 4 bases at V and 2 bases at J, with 3 bases in the middle. The CDR3 DNA sequence: TGTGCCAGCAGCCCCACCTACAATGAGCAGTTCTTC. Amino acids: CASSPTYNEQFF. The whole variable domain, remainder taken from reference TRBV14 and TRBJ2-1, is EAGVTQFPSHSVIEKGQTVTLRCDPISGHDNLYWYRRVMGKEIKFLLHFVKESKQDESGMPNNRFLAERTGGTYSTLKVQPAELEDSGVYFCASSPTYNEQFFGPGTRLTVL.

This chain uses TRBV4-3 with TRBJ2-7; 8 nucleotides line up with TRBD1. The CDR3 is 15 residues long. V lost 1 base to trimming and J lost 0 bases; unmatched junction nucleotides: 2. Per the germline V gene, CDR1 is LGHNA and CDR2 is YSLEER. CDR3 in amino acids: CASSQVTGGSYEQYF. CDR3 DNA: TGCGCCAGCAGCCAAGTAACAGGGGGCTCCTACGAGCAGTACTTC.

The CDR3 bases are TGTGCCAGCAGCTCCGGACTAGCGGGTACCTACAATGAGCAGTTCTTC. Protein: CASSSGLAGTYNEQFF. The chain links TRBV28 to TRBJ2-1, with 11 bases lining up with TRBD2. The CDR3 is 16 amino acids. Germline-derived CDR1 and CDR2 are MDHEN and SYDVKM. V shed 6 bases and J 2 bases; nucleotides not matched to a gene: 6. Using reference TRBV28 and TRBJ2-1 for the parts outside the CDR3, the full variable domain is DVKVTQSSRYLVKRTGEKVFLECVQDMDHENMFWYRQDPGLGLRLIYFSYDVKMKEKGDIPEGYSVSREKKERFSLILESASTNQTSMYLCASSSGLAGTYNEQFFGPGTRLTVL.

This rearrangement joins TRBV28 to TRBJ2-5, with 11 positions matching TRBD2. The germline gives CDR1 MDHEN, CDR2 SYDVKM. The CDR3 consists of 15 residues. The junction had 2 bases not matched to a gene; V was cut back by 3 bases and J by 2 bases. This CDR3 reads CASSFSSGGQETQYF. The CDR3 region has the DNA TGTGCCAGCAGTTTTTCTAGCGGGGGGCAAGAGACCCAGTACTTC.

The chain is built from TRBV4-2 and TRBJ2-2, with 7 positions matching TRBD1. The junction had 5 bases not matched to a gene; V was cut back by 0 bases and J by 1 base. Germline CDR1 LGHNA, CDR2 YNFKEQ. CDR3 length: 17 residues. This chain's CDR3 is CASSQERAGGNTGELFF. Here the CDR3 DNA reads TGTGCCAGCAGCCAAGAGAGAGCAGGGGGGAACACCGGGGAGCTGTTTTTT.

The rearrangement joins TRBV7-3 to TRBJ2-5; 12 bases align to TRBD2. CDR1 and CDR2 from the germline V gene are SGHTA and FQGTGA. This CDR3 is 15 amino acids long. J was trimmed by 2 bases and V by 5 bases; bases with no gene match: 3. The CDR3 is CASSRTSGEQETQYF. DNA of the CDR3: TGTGCCAGCAGCCGGACTAGCGGGGAACAAGAGACCCAGTACTTC.

The J gene is TRBJ2-3, the V gene TRBV30; TRBD2 aligns across 12 bases. V was pared by 3 bases and J by 4 bases, with 5 bases of the junction left unmatched. Germline V gene sequence: CDR1 GTSNPN, CDR2 SVGIG (reference sequence). This CDR3 contains 15 residues. CDR3 amino acids: CAWSVLAGGADTQYF. CDR3 sequence (DNA): TGTGCCTGGAGCGTGCTAGCGGGGGGGGCAGATACGCAGTATTTT.

Concerning this clone: The junction does not match germline at one end; this may be a read error. The chain employs TRBV9 and TRBJ2-7; 7 bases are a match to TRBD1. There are 15 residues in the CDR3. Germline V CDR1 and CDR2: SGDLS, YYNGEE. CDR3 protein: CASSARTGLSHEQYF. CDR3 coding DNA: TGTGCCAGCAGCGCCCGGACAGGTCTCTCCCACGAGCAGTACTTC.

The genes are TRBV7-2 and TRBJ1-3; D gene unclear. With 1 base removed from V and 4 bases from J, the gap between germline ends came to 5 bases. Per germline, CDR1 SGHTA and CDR2 FQGNSA. The CDR3 consists of 13 residues. CDR3 bases: TGTGCCAGCAGCTTAGGGCAGGGAAACACCATATATTTT. Encoded protein: CASSLGQGNTIYF.

The chain uses TRBV27 and TRBJ1-4; 8 bases fit TRBD1. This CDR3 is built from 14 residues. Unmatched junction bases numbered 5, after V lost 3 bases and J lost 8 bases. CDR1 and CDR2 from the germline V gene are MNHEY and SMNVEV (reference sequence). Written as DNA, the CDR3 is TGTGCCAGCAGTTTCACAGGGGGATGGGAAAAACTGTTTTTT. Amino acid sequence: CASSFTGGWEKLFF. Drawing the rest from reference TRBV27 and TRBJ1-4, the complete variable domain is EAQVTQNPRYLITVTGKKLTVTCSQNMNHEYMSWYRQDPGLGLRQIYYSMNVEVTDKGDVPEGYKVSRKEKRNFPLILESPSPNQTSLYFCASSFTGGWEKLFFGSGTQLSVL.

CDR3 loop: CASSLTFDSWDGELFF. For the CDR3, the DNA is TGTGCCAGCAGCTTAACGTTTGACAGTTGGGACGGGGAGCTGTTTTTT. This chain connects TRBV7-3 to TRBJ2-2, with D possibly TRBD1 on 5 matching bases. The germline V gene encodes CDR1 SGHTA and CDR2 FQGTGA. Trimming cost V 0 bases and J 7 bases, with 15 bases left between them. This CDR3 has 16 amino acids.

The V call is TRBV6-5, the J call TRBJ1-1, with D perhaps TRBD1 (6 bases). From germline, CDR1 is MNHEY and CDR2 SVGAGI. V lost 2 bases, J lost 3 bases, and 7 bases lay in between. This CDR3 is 13 amino acids long. This CDR3 reads CASSYKGDTEAFF. CDR3 bases: TGTGCCAGCAGTTACAAGGGGGACACTGAAGCTTTCTTT.

This clone was seen only once. The rearrangement joins TRBV7-9 to TRBJ1-5; maybe TRBD1 (5 bases). The CDR3 contains 13 residues. CDR1 and CDR2 from the germline V gene are SEHNR and FQNEAQ (reference sequence). V was clipped by 3 bases and J by 11 bases, with 14 bases between them. CDR3 nucleotides: TGTGCCAGCAGCTTGAGCTCCGGGGGGGCCCAGCATTTT. Translation gives CASSLSSGGAQHF.

The chain uses TRBV7-9 and TRBJ2-2; D is perhaps TRBD1 (6 bases). The CDR3 is 15 amino acids. Germline CDR1 SEHNR, CDR2 FQNEAQ (reference sequence). With 3 bases removed from V and 2 bases from J, the gap between germline ends came to 10 bases. CDR3 region: CASSFRDKNTGELFF. In DNA, the CDR3 is TGTGCCAGCAGCTTTAGGGACAAAAACACCGGGGAGCTGTTTTTT. The whole variable domain, filled in from reference TRBV7-9 and TRBJ2-2, reads DTGVSQNPRHKITKRGQNVTFRCDPISEHNRLYWYRQTLGQGPEFLTYFQNEAQLEKSRLLSDRFSAERPKGSFSTLEIQRTEQGDSAMYLCASSFRDKNTGELFFGEGSRLTVL.

This clone has only one observation. This rearrangement joins TRBV10-1 to TRBJ2-4, with a possible D match to TRBD1 (7 bases). Per germline, CDR1 WNHNN and CDR2 SYGVQD (reference sequence). The length of the CDR3 is 16 residues. Trimming took off 8 bases at V and 4 bases at J, with 21 bases between the two ends. The CDR3 here is CASSKKEGAGKNIQYF. The CDR3 region has the DNA TGCGCCAGCTCGAAGAAGGAGGGGGCCGGGAAAAACATTCAGTACTTC.

The chain carries TRBV15 and TRBJ1-1; D ambiguous. The V gene lost 0 bases and the J gene lost 1 base, with 6 bases spanning the gap. The CDR3 sequence is 14 residues long. Germline V gene lookup returns CDR1 LNHNV and CDR2 YYDKDF (reference sequence). The CDR3 DNA sequence: TGTGCCACCAGCAGAGATCAAAAGAACACTGAAGCTTTCTTT. Residues: CATSRDQKNTEAFF.

V gene TRBV19 combines with J gene TRBJ1-2; 7 bases are shared with TRBD1. Trimming at V came to 5 bases and at J to 7 bases, leaving 19 bases not matched to a gene. In germline, CDR1 is LNHDA, CDR2 SQIVND (reference sequence). The CDR3 runs to 17 residues. CDR3 sequence reads: CASSSSAGTAGVGGYTF. The CDR3 coding sequence is TGTGCCAGTAGTTCCTCTGCCGGGACAGCGGGCGTCGGTGGCTACACCTTC.

The rearrangement joins TRBV6-6 to TRBJ2-3; TRBD2 matches at 9 bases. Per the germline V gene, CDR1 is MNHNY and CDR2 is SVGAGI (reference sequence). The CDR3 contains 13 residues. The trim removed 5 bases at V and 5 bases at J, leaving 2 bases unmatched. The CDR3: CASSGTSRDTQYF. The CDR3 DNA reads TGTGCCAGCAGTGGGACTAGCCGAGATACGCAGTATTTT.

CDR3 sequence: CASSSGQVNTEAFF. The CDR3 DNA reads as TGTGCCAGCAGCTCGGGACAGGTGAACACTGAAGCTTTCTTT. The chain recombines TRBV5-8 with TRBJ1-1; TRBD1 aligns across 8 bases. The CDR3 has 14 residues. Losses at the gene ends were 3 bases for V and 0 bases for J; bases not matched to a gene: 1. Germline loops: CDR1 SGHTS, CDR2 YDEGEE.

The chain uses TRBV7-2 and TRBJ2-3, with D tentatively TRBD2 (5 bases). Germline assignment: CDR1 SGHTA and CDR2 FQGNSA. The length of the CDR3 is 14 residues. V lost 5 bases and J lost 6, with 15 bases in between. This chain's CDR3 is CASSRGLPPDTQYF. The CDR3 DNA follows: TGTGCCAGCAGCCGTGGACTCCCCCCGGATACGCAGTATTTT.

The J gene is TRBJ2-2, the V gene TRBV10-3; 9 bases line up with TRBD1. The CDR3 has 13 residues. Germline CDR1 and CDR2: ENHRY and SYGVKD. J gave up 3 bases and V 9 bases, and 2 bases lay outside the gene matches. The CDR3 sequence: CAIQGADTGELFF. The CDR3 DNA sequence: TGTGCCATACAGGGGGCAGACACCGGGGAGCTGTTTTTT.